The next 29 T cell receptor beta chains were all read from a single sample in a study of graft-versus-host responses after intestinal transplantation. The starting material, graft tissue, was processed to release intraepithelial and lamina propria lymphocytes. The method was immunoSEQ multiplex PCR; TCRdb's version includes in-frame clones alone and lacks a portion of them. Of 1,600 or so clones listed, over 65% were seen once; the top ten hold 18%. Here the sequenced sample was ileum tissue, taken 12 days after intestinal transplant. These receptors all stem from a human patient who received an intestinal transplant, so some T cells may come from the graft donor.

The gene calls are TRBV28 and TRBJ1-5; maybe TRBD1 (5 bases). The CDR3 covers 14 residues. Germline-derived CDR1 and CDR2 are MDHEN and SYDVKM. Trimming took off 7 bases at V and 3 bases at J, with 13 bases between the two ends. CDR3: CASTRPGLNQPQHF. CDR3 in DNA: TGTGCCAGCACCCGTCCGGGGCTCAATCAGCCCCAGCATTTT.

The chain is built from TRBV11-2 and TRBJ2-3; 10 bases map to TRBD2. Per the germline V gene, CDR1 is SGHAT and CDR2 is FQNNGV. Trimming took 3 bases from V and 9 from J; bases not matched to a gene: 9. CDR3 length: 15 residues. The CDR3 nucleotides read TGTGCCAGCAGCTTTCTAGCGGGAGAGGTAACGACGCAGTATTTT. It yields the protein CASSFLAGEVTTQYF.

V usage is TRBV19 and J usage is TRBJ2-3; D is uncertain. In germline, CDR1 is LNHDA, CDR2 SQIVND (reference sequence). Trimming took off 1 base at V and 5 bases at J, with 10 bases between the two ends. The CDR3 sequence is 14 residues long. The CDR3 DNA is TGTGCCAGTAGTATAGTACAGTTCCGAGATACGCAGTATTTT. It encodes CASSIVQFRDTQYF.

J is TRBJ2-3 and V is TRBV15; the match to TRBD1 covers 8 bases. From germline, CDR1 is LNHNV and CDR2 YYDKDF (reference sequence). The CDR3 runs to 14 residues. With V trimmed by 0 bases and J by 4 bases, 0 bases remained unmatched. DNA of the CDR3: TGTGCCACCAGCAGAGACAGGGGGCCAGATACGCAGTATTTT. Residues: CATSRDRGPDTQYF.

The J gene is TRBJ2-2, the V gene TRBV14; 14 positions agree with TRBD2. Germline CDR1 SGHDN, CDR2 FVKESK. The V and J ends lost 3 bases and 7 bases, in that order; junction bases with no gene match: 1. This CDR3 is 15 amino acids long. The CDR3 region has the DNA TGTGCCAGCAGCCAGGGACTAGCGGGAGTCGGGGAGCTGTTTTTT. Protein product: CASSQGLAGVGELFF.

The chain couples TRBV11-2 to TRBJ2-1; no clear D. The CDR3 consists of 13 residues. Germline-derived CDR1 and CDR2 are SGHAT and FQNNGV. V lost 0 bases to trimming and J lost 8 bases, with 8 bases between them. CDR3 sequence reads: CASSLEFGDEQFF. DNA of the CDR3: TGTGCCAGCAGCTTAGAGTTTGGGGATGAGCAGTTCTTC.

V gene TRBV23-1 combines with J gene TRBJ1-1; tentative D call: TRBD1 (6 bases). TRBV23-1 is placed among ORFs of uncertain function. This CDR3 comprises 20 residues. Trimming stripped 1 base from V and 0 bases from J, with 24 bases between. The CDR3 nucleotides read TGCGCCAGCAGTCAATACGACCGAAAAAACAGGGTCCGAATGAACACTGAAGCTTTCTTT. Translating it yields CASSQYDRKNRVRMNTEAFF.

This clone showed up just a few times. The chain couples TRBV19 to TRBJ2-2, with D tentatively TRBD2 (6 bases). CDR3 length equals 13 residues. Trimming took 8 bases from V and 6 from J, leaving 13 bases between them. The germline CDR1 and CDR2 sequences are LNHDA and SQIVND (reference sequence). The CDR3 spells CASDRGGSGELFF. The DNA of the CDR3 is TGTGCCAGTGACCGAGGAGGGTCCGGGGAGCTGTTTTTT.

CDR3 sequence (DNA): TGTGCTAGTGGTTTGCCCCGGGACAGGACTAACACTGAAGCTTTCTTT. As protein: CASGLPRDRTNTEAFF. The rearrangement joins TRBV12-5 to TRBJ1-1; 8 bases are a match to TRBD1. V dropped 2 bases and J dropped 2; count of bases not matched to a gene: 7. The CDR3 is 16 residues long. CDR1 LGHNT and CDR2 FRNRAP come from the germline V gene.

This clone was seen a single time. CDR3 in amino acids: CASSIAPGPPDTQYF. CDR3 bases: TGTGCCAGTAGTATAGCCCCAGGGCCCCCGGATACGCAGTATTTT. The rearrangement links TRBV19 to TRBJ2-3; a weak D match, TRBD1 (5 bases). V lost 1 base, J lost 6 bases, and 14 bases lay in between. The V gene's germline CDR1 is LNHDA and CDR2 SQIVND (reference sequence). The CDR3 sequence is 15 residues long.

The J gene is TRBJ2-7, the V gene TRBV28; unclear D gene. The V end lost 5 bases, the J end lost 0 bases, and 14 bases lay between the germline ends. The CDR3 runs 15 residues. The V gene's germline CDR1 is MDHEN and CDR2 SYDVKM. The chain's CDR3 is CASSPPRKGSYEQYF. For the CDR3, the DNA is TGTGCCAGCAGTCCCCCAAGGAAAGGCTCCTACGAGCAGTACTTC. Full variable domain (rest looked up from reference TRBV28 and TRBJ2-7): DVKVTQSSRYLVKRTGEKVFLECVQDMDHENMFWYRQDPGLGLRLIYFSYDVKMKEKGDIPEGYSVSREKKERFSLILESASTNQTSMYLCASSPPRKGSYEQYFGPGTRLTVT.

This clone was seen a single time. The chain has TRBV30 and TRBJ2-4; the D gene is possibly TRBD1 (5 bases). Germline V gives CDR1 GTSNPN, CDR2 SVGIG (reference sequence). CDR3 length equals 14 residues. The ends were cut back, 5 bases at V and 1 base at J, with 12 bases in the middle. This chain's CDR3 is CAWAQGTAKNIQYF. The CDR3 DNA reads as TGTGCCTGGGCCCAGGGTACGGCCAAAAACATTCAGTACTTC.

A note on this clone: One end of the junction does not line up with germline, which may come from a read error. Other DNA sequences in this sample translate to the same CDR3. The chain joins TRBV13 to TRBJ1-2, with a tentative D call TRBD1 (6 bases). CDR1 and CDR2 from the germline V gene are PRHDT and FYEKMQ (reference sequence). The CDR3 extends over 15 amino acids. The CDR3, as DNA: TGTGCCAGCAGCTTAGCCGGGACAACAAACTACGGCTACACCTTC. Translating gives CASSLAGTTNYGYTF.

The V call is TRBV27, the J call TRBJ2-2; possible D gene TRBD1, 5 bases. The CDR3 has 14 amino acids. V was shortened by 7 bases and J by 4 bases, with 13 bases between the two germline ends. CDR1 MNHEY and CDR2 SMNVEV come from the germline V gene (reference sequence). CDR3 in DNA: TGTGCCAGCAAATTCGGCCAGGGCACCGGGGAGCTGTTTTTT. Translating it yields CASKFGQGTGELFF.

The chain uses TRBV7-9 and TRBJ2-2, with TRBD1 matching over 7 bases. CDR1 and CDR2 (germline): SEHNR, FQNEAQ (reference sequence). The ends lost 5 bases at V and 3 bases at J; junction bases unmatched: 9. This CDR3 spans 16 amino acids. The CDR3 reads CASSTREGGYTGELFF. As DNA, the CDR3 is TGTGCCAGCAGCACCCGTGAAGGGGGCTACACCGGGGAGCTGTTTTTT.

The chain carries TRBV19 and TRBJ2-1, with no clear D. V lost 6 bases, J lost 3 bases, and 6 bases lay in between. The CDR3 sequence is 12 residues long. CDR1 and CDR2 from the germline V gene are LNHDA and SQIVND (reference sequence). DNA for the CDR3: TGTGCCAGTAGGGGCAGCTACAATGAGCAGTTCTTC. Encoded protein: CASRGSYNEQFF.

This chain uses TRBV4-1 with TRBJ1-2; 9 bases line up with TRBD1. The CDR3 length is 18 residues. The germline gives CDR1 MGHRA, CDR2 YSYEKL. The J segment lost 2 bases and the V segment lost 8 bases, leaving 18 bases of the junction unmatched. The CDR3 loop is CASSDPYDPGQGNYGYTF. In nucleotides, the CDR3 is TGCGCCAGCTCCGACCCTTATGACCCGGGACAGGGAAACTATGGCTACACCTTC.

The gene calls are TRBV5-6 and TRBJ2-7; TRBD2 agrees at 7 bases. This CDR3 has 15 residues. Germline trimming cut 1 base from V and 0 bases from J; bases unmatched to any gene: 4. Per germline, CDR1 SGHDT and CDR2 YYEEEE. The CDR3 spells CASSLRAGASYEQYF. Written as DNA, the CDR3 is TGTGCCAGCAGCTTGCGTGCGGGAGCCTCCTACGAGCAGTACTTC.

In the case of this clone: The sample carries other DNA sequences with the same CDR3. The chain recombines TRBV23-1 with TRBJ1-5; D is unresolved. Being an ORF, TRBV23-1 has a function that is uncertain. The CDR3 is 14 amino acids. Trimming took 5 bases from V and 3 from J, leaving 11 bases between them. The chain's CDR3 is CASSAEGDNQPQHF. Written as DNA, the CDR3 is TGCGCCAGCAGTGCTGAAGGAGACAATCAGCCCCAGCATTTT.

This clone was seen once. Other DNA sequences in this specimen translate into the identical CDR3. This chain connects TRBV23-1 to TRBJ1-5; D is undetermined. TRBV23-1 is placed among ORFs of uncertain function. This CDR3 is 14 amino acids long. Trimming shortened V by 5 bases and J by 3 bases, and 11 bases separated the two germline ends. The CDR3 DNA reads TGCGCCAGCAGTGCTGAGGGAGACAATCAGCCCCAGCATTTT. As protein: CASSAEGDNQPQHF.

The DNA of the CDR3 is TGTGCCAGCAGCCCACGACAGGGTGTAGAGACCCAGTACTTC. It is translated as CASSPRQGVETQYF. This sequence joins TRBV7-2 and TRBJ2-5, with 7 positions matching TRBD1. Unmatched junction bases numbered 7, after V lost 5 bases and J lost 4 bases. The CDR3 consists of 14 residues. CDR1 is SGHTA and CDR2 is FQGNSA in the germline V gene.

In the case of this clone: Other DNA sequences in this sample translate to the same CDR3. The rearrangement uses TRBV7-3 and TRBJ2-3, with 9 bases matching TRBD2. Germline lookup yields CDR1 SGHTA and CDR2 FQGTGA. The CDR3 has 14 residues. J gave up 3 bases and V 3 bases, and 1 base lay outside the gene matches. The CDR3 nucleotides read TGTGCCAGCAGCTTGCTAGCGGGGACAGATACGCAGTATTTT. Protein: CASSLLAGTDTQYF.

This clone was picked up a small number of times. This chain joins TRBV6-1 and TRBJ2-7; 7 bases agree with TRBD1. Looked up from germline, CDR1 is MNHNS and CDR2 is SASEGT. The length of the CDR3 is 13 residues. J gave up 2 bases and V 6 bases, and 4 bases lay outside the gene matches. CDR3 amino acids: CASSLGQPYEQYF. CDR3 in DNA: TGTGCCAGCAGCCTGGGACAGCCCTACGAGCAGTACTTC.

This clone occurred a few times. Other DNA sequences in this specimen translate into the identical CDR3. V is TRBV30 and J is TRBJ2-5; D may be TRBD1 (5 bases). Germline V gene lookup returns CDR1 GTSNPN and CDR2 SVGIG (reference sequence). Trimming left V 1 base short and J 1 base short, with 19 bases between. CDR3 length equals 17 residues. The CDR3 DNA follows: TGTGCCTGGAGTGCCCCTGGATGGGGCGGACCCCAAGAGACCCAGTACTTC. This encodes CAWSAPGWGGPQETQYF. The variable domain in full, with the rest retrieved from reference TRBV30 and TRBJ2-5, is SQTIHQWPATLVQPVGSPLSLECTVEGTSNPNLYWYRQAAGRGLQLLFYSVGIGQISSEVPQNLSASRPQDRQFILSSKKLLLSDSGFYLCAWSAPGWGGPQETQYFGPGTRLLVL.

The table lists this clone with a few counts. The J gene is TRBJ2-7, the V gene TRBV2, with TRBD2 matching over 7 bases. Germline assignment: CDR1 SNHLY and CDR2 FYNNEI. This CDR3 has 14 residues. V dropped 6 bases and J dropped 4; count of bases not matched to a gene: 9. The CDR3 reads CASRLLAIHYEQYF. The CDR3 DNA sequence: TGTGCCAGCAGGCTACTAGCGATCCATTACGAGCAGTACTTC.

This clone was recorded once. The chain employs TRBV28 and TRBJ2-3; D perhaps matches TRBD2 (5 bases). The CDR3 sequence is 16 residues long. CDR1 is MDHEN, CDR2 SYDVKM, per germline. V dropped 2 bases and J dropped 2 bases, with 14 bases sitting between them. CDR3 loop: CASSLMEALLTDTQYF. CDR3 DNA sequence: TGTGCCAGCAGTTTAATGGAGGCACTCCTCACAGATACGCAGTATTTT.

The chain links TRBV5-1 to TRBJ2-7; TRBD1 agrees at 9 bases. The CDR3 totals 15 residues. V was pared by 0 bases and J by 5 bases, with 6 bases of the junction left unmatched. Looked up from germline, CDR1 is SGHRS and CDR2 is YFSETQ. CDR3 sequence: CASSLEGQGIDEQYF. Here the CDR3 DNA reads TGCGCCAGCAGCTTGGAAGGACAGGGGATCGACGAGCAGTACTTC.

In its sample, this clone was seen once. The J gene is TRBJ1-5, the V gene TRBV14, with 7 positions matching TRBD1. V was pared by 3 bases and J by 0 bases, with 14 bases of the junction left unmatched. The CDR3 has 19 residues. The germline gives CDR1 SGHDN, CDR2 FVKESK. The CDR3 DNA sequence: TGTGCCAGCAGCCAGGAGCCTTCCGGGACAGCTAATAGCAATCAGCCCCAGCATTTT. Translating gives CASSQEPSGTANSNQPQHF.

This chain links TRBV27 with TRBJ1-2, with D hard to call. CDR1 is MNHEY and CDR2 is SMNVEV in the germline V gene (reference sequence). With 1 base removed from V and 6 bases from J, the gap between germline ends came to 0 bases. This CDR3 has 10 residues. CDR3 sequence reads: CASSLYGYTF. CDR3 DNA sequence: TGTGCCAGCAGTTTATATGGCTACACCTTC.